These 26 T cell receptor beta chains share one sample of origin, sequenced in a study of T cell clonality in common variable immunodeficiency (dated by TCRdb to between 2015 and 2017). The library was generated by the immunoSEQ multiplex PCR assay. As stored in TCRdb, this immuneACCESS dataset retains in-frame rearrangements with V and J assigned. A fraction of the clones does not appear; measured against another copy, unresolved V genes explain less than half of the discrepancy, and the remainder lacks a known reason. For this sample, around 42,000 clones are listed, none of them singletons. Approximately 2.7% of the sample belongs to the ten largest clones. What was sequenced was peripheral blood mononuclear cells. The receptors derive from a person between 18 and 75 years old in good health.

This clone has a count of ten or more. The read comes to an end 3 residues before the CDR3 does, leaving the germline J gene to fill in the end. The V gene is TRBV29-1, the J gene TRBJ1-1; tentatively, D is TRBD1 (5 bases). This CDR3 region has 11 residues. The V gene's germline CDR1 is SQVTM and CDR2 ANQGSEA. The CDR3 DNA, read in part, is TGCAGCGTTGGGATCGGGGGGGGA. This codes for CSVGIGGG. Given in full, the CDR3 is CSVGIGGGAFF.

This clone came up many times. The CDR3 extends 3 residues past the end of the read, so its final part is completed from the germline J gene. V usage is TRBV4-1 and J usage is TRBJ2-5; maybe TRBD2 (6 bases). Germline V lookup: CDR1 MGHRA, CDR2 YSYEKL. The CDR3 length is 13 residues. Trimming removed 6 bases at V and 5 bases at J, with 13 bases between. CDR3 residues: CASSPRDFETQYF. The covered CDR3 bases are TGCGCCAGCAGTCCCCGGGACTTCGAGACC.

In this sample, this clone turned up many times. The part of the CDR3 DNA that was read is TGTGCCAGCAGTTTAAACCCCTTTGCGGGGGCGAACAATGAG. Translating it yields CASSLNPFAGANNE. The CDR3 in its entirety is CASSLNPFAGANNEQFF. This chain links TRBV28 with TRBJ2-1; D is perhaps TRBD2 (7 bases). The sequence runs out 3 residues before the end of the CDR3; the remainder is reconstructed from the germline J gene. This CDR3 is built from 17 residues. Trimming shortened V by 2 bases and J by 5 bases, and 19 bases separated the two germline ends. Germline CDR1 MDHEN, CDR2 SYDVKM.

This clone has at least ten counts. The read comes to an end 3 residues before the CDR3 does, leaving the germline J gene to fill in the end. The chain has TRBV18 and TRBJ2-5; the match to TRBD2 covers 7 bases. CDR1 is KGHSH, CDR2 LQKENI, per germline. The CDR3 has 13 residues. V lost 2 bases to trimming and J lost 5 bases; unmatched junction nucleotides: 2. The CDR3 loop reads CASSPGLGETQYF. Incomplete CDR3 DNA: TGTGCCAGCTCACCAGGACTAGGGGAGACC.

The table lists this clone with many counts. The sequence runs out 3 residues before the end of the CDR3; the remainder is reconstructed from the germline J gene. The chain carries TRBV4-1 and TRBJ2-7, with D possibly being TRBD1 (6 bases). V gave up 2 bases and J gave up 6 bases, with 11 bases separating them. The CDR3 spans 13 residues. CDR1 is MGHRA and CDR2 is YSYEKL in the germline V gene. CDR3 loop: CASSQWAGVEQYF. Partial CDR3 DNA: TGCGCCAGCAGCCAATGGGCAGGGGTCGAG.

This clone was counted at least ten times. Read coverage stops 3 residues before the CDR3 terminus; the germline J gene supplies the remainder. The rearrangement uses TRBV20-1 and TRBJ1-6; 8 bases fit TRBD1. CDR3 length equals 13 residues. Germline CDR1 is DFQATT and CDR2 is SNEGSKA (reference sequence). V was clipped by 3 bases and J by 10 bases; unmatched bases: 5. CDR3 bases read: TGCAGTGCTAGGGACAGGGAGGGCTCACCC. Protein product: CSARDREGSP. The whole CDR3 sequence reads CSARDREGSPLHF.

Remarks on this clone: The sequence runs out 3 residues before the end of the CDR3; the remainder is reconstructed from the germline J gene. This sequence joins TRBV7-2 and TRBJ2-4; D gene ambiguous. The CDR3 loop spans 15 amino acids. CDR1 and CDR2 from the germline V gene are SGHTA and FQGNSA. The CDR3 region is CASTVDGPGLYGQYF. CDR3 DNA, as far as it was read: TGTGCCAGCACTGTGGATGGGCCAGGCCTCTATGGT.

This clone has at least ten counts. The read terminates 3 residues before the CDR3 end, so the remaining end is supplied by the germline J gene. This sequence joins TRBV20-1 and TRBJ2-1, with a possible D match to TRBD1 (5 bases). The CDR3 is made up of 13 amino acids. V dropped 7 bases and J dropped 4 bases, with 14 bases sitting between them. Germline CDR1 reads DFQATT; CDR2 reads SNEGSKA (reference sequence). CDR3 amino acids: CSVTGRQYNEQFF. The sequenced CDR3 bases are TGCAGTGTTACCGGACGACAGTACAATGAG.

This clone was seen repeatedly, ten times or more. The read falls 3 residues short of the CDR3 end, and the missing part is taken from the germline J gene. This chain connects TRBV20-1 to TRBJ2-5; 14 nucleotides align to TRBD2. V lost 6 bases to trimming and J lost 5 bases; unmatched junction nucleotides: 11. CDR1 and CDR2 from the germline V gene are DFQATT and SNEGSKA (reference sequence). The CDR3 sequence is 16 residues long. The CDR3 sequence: CSAMTSGRALTETQYF. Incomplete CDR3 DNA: TGCAGTGCCATGACTAGCGGGAGGGCCCTCACCGAGACC.

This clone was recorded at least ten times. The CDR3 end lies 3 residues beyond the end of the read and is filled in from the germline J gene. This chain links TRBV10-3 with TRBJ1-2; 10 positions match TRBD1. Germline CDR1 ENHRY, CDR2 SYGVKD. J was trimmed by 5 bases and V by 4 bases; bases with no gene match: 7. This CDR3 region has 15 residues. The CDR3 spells CAISATGTGDYGYTF. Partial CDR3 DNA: TGTGCCATCAGTGCTACCGGGACAGGGGATTATGGC.

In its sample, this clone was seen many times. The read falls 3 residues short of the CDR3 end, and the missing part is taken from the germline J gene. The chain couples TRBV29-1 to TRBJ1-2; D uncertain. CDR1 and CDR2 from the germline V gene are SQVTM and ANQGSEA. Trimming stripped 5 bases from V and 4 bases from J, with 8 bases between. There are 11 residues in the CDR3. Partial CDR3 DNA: TGCAGCGTTTTTTCCATCTATGGC. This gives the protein CSVFSIYG. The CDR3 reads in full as CSVFSIYGYTF.

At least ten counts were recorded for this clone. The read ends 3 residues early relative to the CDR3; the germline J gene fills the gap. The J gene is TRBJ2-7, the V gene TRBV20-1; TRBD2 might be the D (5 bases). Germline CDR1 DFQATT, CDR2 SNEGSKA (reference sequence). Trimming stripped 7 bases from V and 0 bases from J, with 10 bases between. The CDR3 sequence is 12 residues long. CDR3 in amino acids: CSVSGPSYEQYF. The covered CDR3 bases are TGCAGTGTGAGCGGACCCTCCTACGAG.

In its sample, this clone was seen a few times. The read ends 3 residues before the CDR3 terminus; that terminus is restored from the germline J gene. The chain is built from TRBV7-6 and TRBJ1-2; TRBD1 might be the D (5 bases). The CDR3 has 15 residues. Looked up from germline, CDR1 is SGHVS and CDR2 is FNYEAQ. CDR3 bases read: TGTGCCAGCAGCTCGGGACTAGCGGGAGTTCGAGAC. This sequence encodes CASSSGLAGVRD. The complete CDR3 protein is CASSSGLAGVRDYTF.

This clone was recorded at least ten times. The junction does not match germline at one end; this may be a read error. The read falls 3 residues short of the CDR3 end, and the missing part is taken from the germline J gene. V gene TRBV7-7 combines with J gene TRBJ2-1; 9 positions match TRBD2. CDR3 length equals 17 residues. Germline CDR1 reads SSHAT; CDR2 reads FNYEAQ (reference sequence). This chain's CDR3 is CASSPLGSGTSLNEQFF. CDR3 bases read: TGTGCTAGCAGCCCCCTTGGGTCCGGGACTAGCTTAAATGAG.

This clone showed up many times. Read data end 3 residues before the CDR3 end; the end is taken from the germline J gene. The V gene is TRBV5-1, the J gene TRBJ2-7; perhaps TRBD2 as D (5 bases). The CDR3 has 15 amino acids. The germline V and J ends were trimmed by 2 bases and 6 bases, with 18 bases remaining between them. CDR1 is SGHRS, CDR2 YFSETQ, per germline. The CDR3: CASSLSGLVFSEQYF. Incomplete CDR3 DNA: TGCGCCAGCAGCTTAAGTGGACTGGTGTTCTCCGAG.

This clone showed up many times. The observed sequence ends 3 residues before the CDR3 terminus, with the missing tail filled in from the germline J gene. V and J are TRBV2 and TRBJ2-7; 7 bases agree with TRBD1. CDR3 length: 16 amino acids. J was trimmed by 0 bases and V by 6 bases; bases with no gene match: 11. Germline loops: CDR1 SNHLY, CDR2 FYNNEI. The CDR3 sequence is CASRDEQGLTSYEQYF. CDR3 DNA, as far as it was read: TGTGCCAGCAGGGACGAACAGGGGCTCACCTCCTACGAG.

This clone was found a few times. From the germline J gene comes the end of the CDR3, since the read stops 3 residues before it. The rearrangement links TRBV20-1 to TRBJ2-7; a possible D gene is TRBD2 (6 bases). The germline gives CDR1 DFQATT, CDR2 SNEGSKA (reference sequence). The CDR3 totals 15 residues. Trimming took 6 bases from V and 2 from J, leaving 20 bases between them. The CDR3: CSANPRAGLAYEQYF. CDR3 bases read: TGCAGTGCCAACCCTAGGGCGGGACTCGCCTACGAG.

The sequenced CDR3 bases are TGCAGTGCTCCTGATCAGGGACTAGCGGGCTACAATGAG. Its protein product is CSAPDQGLAGYNE. The full CDR3 protein is CSAPDQGLAGYNEQFF. The rearrangement joins TRBV20-1 to TRBJ2-1; the match to TRBD2 covers 12 bases. Coverage ceases 3 residues before the CDR3 finishes, and the germline J gene fills in the end. The germline V gene encodes CDR1 DFQATT and CDR2 SNEGSKA (reference sequence). CDR3 length: 16 amino acids. Trimming took 5 bases from V and 3 from J; bases not matched to a gene: 8.

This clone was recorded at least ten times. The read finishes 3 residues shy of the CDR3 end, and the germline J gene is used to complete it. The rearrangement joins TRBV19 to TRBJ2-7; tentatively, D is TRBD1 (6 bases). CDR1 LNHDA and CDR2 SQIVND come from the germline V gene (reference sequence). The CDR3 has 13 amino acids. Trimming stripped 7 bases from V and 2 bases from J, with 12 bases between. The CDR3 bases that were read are TGTGCCAGTATGCCCGCAGGGGCCTACGAG. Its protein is CASMPAGAYE. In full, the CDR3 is CASMPAGAYEQYF.

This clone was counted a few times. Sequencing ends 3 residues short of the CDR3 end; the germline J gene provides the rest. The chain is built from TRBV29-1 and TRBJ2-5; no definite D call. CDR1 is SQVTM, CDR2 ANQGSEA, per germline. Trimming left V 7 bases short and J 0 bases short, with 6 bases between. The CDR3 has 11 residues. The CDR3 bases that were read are TGCAGCGAAACAGACCAAGAGACC. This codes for CSETDQET. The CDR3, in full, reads CSETDQETQYF.

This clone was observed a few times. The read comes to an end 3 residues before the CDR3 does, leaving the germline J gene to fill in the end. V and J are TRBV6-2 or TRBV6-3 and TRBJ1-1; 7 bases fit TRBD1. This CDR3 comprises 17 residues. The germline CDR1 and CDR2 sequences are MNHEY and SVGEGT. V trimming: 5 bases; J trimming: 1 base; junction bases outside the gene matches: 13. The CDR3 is CASSPGGRGARNTEAFF. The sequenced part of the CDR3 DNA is TGTGCCAGCAGTCCAGGGGGTAGGGGGGCGCGGAACACTGAA.

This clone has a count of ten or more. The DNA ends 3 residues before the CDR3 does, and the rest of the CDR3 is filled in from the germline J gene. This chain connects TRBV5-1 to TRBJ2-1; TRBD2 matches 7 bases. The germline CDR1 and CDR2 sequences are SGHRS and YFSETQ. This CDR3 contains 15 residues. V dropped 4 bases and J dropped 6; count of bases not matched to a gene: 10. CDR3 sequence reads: CASSNQAGMGNEQFF. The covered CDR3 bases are TGCGCCAGCAGCAATCAAGCGGGAATGGGCAATGAG. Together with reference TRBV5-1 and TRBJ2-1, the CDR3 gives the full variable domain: KAGVTQTPRYLIKTRGQQVTLSCSPISGHRSVSWYQQTPGQGLQFLFEYFSETQRNKGNFPGRFSGRQFSNSRSEMNVSTLELGDSALYLCASSNQAGMGNEQFFGPGTRLTVL.

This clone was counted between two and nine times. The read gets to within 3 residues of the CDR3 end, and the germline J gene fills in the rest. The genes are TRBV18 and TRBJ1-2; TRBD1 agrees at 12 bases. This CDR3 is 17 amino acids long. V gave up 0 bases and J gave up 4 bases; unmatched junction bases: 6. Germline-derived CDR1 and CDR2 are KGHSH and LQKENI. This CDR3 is CASSPPGTGGVSYGYTF. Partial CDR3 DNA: TGTGCCAGCTCACCACCGGGGACAGGGGGCGTAAGCTATGGC.

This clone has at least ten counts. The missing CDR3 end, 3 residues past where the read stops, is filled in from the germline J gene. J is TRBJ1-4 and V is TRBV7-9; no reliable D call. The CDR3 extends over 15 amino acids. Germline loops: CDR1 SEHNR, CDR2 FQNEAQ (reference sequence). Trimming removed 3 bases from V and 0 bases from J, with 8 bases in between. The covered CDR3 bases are TGTGCCAGCAGCTTCGCGGGGTCAACTAATGAAAAA. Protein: CASSFAGSTNEK. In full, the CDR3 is CASSFAGSTNEKLFF.

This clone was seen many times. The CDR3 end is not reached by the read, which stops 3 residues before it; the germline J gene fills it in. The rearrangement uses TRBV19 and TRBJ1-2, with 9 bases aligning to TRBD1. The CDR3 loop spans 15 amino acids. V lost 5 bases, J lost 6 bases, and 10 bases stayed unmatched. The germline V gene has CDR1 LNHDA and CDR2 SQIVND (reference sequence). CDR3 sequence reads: CASSDTGTGTDGYTF. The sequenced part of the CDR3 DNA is TGTGCCAGTAGTGACACCGGGACAGGGACAGATGGC. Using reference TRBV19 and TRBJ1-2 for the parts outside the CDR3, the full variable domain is DGGITQSPKYLFRKEGQNVTLSCEQNLNHDAMYWYRQDPGQGLRLIYYSQIVNDFQKGDIAEGYSVSREKKESFPLTVTSAQKNPTAFYLCASSDTGTGTDGYTFGSGTRLTVV.

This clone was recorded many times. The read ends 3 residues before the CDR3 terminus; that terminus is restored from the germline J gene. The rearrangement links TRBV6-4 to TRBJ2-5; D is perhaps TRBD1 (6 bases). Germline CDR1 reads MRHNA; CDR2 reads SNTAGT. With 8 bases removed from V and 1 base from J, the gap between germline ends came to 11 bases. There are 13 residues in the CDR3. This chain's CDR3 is CASEQGFQETQYF. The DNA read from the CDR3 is TGTGCCAGCGAACAGGGTTTCCAAGAGACC.